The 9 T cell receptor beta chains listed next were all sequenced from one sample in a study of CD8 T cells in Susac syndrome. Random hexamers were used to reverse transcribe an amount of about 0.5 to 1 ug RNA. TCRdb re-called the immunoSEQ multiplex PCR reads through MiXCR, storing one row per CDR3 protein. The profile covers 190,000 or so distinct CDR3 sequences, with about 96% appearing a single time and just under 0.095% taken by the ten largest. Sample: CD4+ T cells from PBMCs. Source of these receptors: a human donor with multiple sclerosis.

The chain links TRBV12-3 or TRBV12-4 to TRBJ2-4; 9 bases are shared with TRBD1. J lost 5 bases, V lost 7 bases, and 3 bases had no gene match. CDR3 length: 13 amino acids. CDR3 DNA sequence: TGTGCCAGCAAACAGGGGGCTCAAAACATTCAGTACTTC. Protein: CASKQGAQNIQYF.

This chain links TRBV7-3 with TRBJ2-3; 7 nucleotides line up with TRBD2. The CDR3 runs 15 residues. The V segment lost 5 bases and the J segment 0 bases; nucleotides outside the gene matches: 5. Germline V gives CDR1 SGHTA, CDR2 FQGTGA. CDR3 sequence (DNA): TGTGCCAGCAGCCTATCTAGCGGAAGCACAGATACGCAGTATTTT. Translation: CASSLSSGSTDTQYF.

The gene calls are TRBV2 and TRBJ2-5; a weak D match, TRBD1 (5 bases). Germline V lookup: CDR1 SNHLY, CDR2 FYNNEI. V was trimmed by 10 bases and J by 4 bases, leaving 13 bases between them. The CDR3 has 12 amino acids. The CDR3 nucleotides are TGTGCCACAACGGGCCAGGGAGAGACCCAGTACTTC. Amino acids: CATTGQGETQYF.

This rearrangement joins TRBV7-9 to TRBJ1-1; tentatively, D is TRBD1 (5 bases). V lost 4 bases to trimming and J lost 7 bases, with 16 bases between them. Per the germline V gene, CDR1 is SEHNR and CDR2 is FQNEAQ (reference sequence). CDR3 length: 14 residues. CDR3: CASSSPPSGGEAFF. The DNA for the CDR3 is TGTGCCAGCAGCTCCCCCCCTTCGGGGGGTGAAGCTTTCTTT. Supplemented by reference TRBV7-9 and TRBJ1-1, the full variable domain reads DTGVSQNPRHKITKRGQNVTFRCDPISEHNRLYWYRQTLGQGPEFLTYFQNEAQLEKSRLLSDRFSAERPKGSFSTLEIQRTEQGDSAMYLCASSSPPSGGEAFFGQGTRLTVV.

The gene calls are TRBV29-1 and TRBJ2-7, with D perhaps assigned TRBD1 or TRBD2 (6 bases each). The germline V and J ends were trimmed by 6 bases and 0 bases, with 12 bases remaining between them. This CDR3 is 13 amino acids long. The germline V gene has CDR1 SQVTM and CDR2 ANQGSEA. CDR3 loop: CSVRGPNSYEQYF. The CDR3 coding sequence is TGCAGCGTCCGGGGGCCTAACTCCTACGAGCAGTACTTC.

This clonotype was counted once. CDR3 residues: CASSLRLTSTDTQYF. The CDR3, as DNA: TGTGCCAGCAGTTTGAGGTTGACTAGCACAGATACGCAGTATTTT. The chain uses TRBV12-3 or TRBV12-4 and TRBJ2-3; no clear D. The CDR3 spans 15 residues. Trimming removed 3 bases at V and 0 bases at J, with 10 bases between.

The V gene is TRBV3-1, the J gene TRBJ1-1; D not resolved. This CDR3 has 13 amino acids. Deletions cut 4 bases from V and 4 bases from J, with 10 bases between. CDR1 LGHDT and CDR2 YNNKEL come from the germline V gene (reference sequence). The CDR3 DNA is TGTGCCAGCAGCCCCCTGGAGAGCACTGAAGCTTTCTTT. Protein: CASSPLESTEAFF.

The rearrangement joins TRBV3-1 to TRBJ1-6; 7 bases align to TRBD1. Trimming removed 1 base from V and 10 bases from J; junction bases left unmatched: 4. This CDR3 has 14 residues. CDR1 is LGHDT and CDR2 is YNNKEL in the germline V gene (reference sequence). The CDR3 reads CASSQGTGVSPLHF. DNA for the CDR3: TGTGCCAGCAGCCAAGGAACAGGGGTATCACCCCTCCACTTT.

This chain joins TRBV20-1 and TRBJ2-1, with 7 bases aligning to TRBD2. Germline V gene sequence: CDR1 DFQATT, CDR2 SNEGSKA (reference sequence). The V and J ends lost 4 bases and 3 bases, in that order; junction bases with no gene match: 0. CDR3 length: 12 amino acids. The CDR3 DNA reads TGCAGTGCTAAGCGGGACTACAATGAGCAGTTCTTC. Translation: CSAKRDYNEQFF.